This record covers a single T cell receptor beta chain. What this receptor recognizes is not known. No per-base quality is available; no much larger clone lies one base away. The immunoSEQ assay, a bias-controlled multiplex PCR using V- and J-specific primers, was used to amplify TCR beta CDR3 regions from genomic DNA. A proprietary barcode and Illumina adapter sequences were added to the CDR3 amplicons in a second PCR step. An Illumina MiSeq instrument was used for sequencing of the CDR3 libraries. Processing in the source paper ran as follows. immunoSEQ Analyzer 3.0 was used for export and quality control, with R Bioconductor and Immunarch used for downstream analyses. Only productive rearrangements within the normalized downsampled data set were used in the calculation of repertoire metrics. Pathologically expanded clonotypes were defined as those larger than 5 templates in the normalized cohort. The Inverse Simpson Index was used to measure repertoire diversity. To capture all clonotypes, CMV-specificity analyses were performed on the non-normalized data set. TCRdb holds this immuneACCESS table with in-frame rearrangements only. Some clones are missing; in checked studies, unresolved V genes explain under half, and the rest has no known cause. V, J and clone size are taken as reported in that table, and D and trimming were inferred from the DNA itself. The sample yields about 7,100 clones; 88% were counted once. The top ten hold 5.5% to 9% of the sample.

These data are taken from a study of T cell clonotyping in hematopoietic cell transplantation (dated by TCRdb to 2020 to 2022). In terms of the full investigation: Recipient samples taken before transplant were collected after cytoreduction. Recruitment of patients ran from late 2015 to early 2017, and follow-up continued until September 2020 or until death. The study collected 135 blood samples from 35 to 40 consecutive transplant recipients and their related donors.

Read against the paper, the sample's time point label means: recipient sample about 28 days before transplant, after cytoreduction. Blood samples were obtained from recipients approximately 28 days before transplant and at days 30, 100 and 180 after transplant. Nuclei Lysis Solution was used to extract genomic DNA from fresh or cryopreserved unfractionated peripheral blood mononuclear cells. The paper's findings and limits, for the study overall: Broader TCR repertoire diversity after transplant was predicted by Inverse Simpson Index values from donors and from recipients before transplant. The sample size was limited, and because cells were not sorted, the contributions of CD4 and CD8 repertoires could not be separated. Just a small fraction of recipient repertoires overlapped with donor repertoires, and more than 97% appeared de novo at the given depth. Recipient TCR diversity fell after transplant, with pathologically expanded clonotypes rising progressively from day 30 to day 180.

The clonotype originates from a man in his 60s with acute myeloid leukemia. Some clones in this sample may be carry-over from other donors' samples. Sequenced material: peripheral blood mononuclear cells, taken before stem cell transplant.

Here is the DNA: TGTGCCAGTGCGGTATCAGGGGTCTATGGCTACACCTTC. The encoded protein is CASAVSGVYGYTF. The chain is made from TRBV19 and TRBJ1-2, and possibly TRBD1, on 6 matching bases. Between the V and J ends, shortened by 8 bases and 4 bases respectively, the junction contains 14 bases. The cysteine opens and the phenylalanine closes a CDR3 of 13 amino acids. Only the CDR3 part of the read is kept: 39 bases, read in frame from the first base. Based on the germline V gene (reference sequence), the CDR1 and CDR2 sequences are LNHDA and SQIVND.